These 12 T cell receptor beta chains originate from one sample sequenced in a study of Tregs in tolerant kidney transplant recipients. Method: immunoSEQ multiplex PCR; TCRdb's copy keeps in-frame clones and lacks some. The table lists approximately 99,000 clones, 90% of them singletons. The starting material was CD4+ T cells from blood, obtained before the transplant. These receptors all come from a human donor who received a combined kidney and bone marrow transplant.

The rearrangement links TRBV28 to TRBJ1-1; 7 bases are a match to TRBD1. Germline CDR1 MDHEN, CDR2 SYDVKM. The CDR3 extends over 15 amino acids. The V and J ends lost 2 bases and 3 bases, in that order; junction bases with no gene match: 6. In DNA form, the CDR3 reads TGTGCCAGCAGTTTACCCCGGACAGGTCACACTGAAGCTTTCTTT. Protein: CASSLPRTGHTEAFF.

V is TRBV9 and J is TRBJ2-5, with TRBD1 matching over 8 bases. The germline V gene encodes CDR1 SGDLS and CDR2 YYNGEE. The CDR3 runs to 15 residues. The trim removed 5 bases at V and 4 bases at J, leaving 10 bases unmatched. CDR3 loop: CASSPRTGKGETQYF. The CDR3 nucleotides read TGTGCCAGCAGTCCTCGGACAGGGAAGGGAGAGACCCAGTACTTC.

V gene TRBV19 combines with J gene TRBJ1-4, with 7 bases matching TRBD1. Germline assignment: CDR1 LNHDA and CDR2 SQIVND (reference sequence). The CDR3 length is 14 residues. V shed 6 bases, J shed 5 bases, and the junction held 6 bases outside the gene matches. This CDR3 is CASRMGQWNEKLFF. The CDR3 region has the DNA TGTGCCAGTAGGATGGGACAGTGGAATGAAAAACTGTTTTTT.

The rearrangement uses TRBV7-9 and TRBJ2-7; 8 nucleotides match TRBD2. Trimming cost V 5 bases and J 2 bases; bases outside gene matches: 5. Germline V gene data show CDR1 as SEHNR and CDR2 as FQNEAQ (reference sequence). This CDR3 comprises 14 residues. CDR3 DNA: TGTGCCAGCAGCCTCACTAGCGGAGCCTACGAGCAGTACTTC. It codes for CASSLTSGAYEQYF.

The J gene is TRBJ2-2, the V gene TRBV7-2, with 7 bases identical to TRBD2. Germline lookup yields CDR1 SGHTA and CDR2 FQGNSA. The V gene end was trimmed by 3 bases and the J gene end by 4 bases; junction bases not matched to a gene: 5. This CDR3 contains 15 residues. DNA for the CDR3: TGTGCCAGCAGCTTGGGCGGGAGTGTCACCGGGGAGCTGTTTTTT. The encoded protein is CASSLGGSVTGELFF.

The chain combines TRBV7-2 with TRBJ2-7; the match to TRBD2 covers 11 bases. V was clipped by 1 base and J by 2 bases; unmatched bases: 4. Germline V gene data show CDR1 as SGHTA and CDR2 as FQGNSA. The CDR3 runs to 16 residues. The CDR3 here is CASSLVTSGRPYEQYF. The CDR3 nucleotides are TGTGCCAGCAGCTTAGTCACTAGCGGGAGACCCTACGAGCAGTACTTC.

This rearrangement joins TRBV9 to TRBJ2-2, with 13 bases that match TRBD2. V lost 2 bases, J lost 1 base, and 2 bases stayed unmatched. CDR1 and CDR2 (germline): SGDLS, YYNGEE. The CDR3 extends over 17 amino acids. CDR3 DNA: TGTGCCAGCAGCGTTAGACTAGCGGGAGGGAACACCGGGGAGCTGTTTTTT. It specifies CASSVRLAGGNTGELFF.

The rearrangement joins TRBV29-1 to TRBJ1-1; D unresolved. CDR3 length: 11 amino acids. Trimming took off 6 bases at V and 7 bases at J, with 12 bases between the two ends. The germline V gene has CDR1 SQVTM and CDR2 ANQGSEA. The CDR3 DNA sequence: TGCAGCGTGTCCCGTGGGAGTGAAGCTTTCTTT. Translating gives CSVSRGSEAFF.

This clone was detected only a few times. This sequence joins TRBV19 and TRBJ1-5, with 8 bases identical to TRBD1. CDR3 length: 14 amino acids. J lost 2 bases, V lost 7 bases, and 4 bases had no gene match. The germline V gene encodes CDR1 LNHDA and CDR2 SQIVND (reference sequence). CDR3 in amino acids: CASTPDRGNQPQHF. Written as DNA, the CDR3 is TGTGCCAGTACCCCGGACAGGGGCAATCAGCCCCAGCATTTT.

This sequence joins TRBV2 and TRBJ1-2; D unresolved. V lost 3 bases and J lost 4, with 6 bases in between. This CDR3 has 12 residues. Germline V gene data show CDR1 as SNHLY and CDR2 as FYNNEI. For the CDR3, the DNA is TGTGCCAGCAGTGAGGCCCCCTATGGCTACACCTTC. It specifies CASSEAPYGYTF. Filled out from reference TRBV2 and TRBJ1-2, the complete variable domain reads EPEVTQTPSHQVTQMGQEVILRCVPISNHLYFYWYRQILGQKVEFLVSFYNNEISEKSEIFDDQFSVERPDGSNFTLKIRSTKLEDSAMYFCASSEAPYGYTFGSGTRLTVV.

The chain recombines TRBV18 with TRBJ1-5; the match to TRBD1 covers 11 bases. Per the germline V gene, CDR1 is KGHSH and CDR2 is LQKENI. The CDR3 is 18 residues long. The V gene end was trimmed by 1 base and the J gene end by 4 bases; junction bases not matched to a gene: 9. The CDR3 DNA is TGTGCCAGCTCACCACGTCGTGGACAGGGGGCGAGAAATCAGCCCCAGCATTTT. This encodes CASSPRRGQGARNQPQHF.

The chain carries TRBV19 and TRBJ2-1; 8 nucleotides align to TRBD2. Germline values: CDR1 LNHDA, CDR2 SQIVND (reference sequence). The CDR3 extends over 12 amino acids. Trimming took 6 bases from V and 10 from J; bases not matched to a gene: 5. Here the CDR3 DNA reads TGTGCCAGTAGCCTCGGACTAGCAGAGCAGTTCTTC. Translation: CASSLGLAEQFF.